The entry below gives a single T cell receptor beta chain sequence along with its context. Its target is not known. These data belong to a study of cytomegalovirus exposure and HLA in healthy donors. The study, taken as a whole, reports: Around 160 TCR beta chains were listed as cytomegalovirus-associated.

V was shortened by 3 bases and J by 6 bases, with 17 bases between the two germline ends. Germline V gene lookup returns CDR1 KGHSH and CDR2 LQKENI. CDR3 length equals 15 residues. Both 60 Vbeta primers and 13 Jbeta primers went into the PCR. Assay used: immunoSEQ multiplex PCR; TCRdb lists only in-frame clones, some missing. This table has 200,000 to 250,000 clones, under 80% appearing once. The origin of this receptor is a woman under 40 in good health and CMV-seronegative. The chain uses TRBV18 and TRBJ1-1; D gene uncertain. Specimen: PBMCs. This chain's CDR3 is CASSPIYGGHAEAFF. The CDR3 DNA follows: TGTGCCAGCTCACCGATCTATGGTGGGCACGCTGAAGCTTTCTTT.